The next 23 T cell receptor beta chains were all read from a single sample in a study of blood T cells in healthy people across ages. The authors ran a second PCR of about 6 to 11 cycles using a sample-barcoded 5' primer and a J-beta primer mix. TCRdb analysed the 5' RACE reads with MiXCR anew, one entry per CDR3 protein. The table shows 750,000 to 1,000,000 distinct CDR3 sequences, with about 27% occurring only once. The data were also submitted as part of a second study, on T cells of mothers and their children.

Sequencing was performed on blood. Receptors originate from a woman aged 40 to 49 in good health.

This clonotype was recorded a few times. The chain combines TRBV7-8 with TRBJ1-1; D is undetermined. Trimming stripped 5 bases from V and 0 bases from J, with 16 bases between. The CDR3 is made up of 16 amino acids. Germline CDR1 is SGHVS and CDR2 is FQNEAQ. The CDR3 reads CASSPRAQTMNTEAFF. In DNA form, the CDR3 reads TGTGCCAGCAGCCCTCGGGCCCAGACTATGAACACTGAAGCTTTCTTT. The variable domain in full, completed from reference TRBV7-8 and TRBJ1-1, reads GAGVSQSPRYKVAKRGQDVALRCDPISGHVSLFWYQQALGQGPEFLTYFQNEAQLDKSGLPSDRFFAERPEGSVSTLKIQRTQQEDSAVYLCASSPRAQTMNTEAFFGQGTRLTVV.

Remarks on this clonotype: Being one base from a much bigger clone, this may be a read error. The J gene is TRBJ1-5, the V gene TRBV7-2, with D uncertain. Germline V lookup: CDR1 SGHTA, CDR2 FQGNSA. The CDR3 has 14 residues. With 5 bases removed from V and 7 bases from J, the gap between germline ends came to 15 bases. The CDR3, as DNA: TGTGCCAGCAGCCCCCAATCTGACCAACAGCCCCAGCATTTT. As protein: CASSPQSDQQPQHF.

Remarks on this clonotype: Germline is not matched at one junction end, which may reflect a read error. This rearrangement joins TRBV4-2 to TRBJ2-3; 7 bases line up with TRBD2. Germline values: CDR1 LGHNA, CDR2 YNFKEQ. This CDR3 is built from 17 residues. CDR3 amino acids: CASSQDPALAGTDTQYF. As DNA, the CDR3 is TGCGCCAGCAGCCAAGACCCTGCCCTAGCGGGCACAGATACGCAGTATTTT.

This clonotype was seen a few times. The chain has TRBV10-3 and TRBJ2-7; 8 bases are shared with TRBD1. V was clipped by 0 bases and J by 0 bases; unmatched bases: 4. The CDR3 has 16 residues. CDR1 ENHRY and CDR2 SYGVKD come from the germline V gene. For the CDR3, the DNA is TGTGCCATCAGTGAGTCGGGCAGGGGGCTCTCCTACGAGCAGTACTTC. Translated, it gives CAISESGRGLSYEQYF.

The chain recombines TRBV19 with TRBJ1-1; 8 nucleotides agree with TRBD1. The germline V gene has CDR1 LNHDA and CDR2 SQIVND (reference sequence). The CDR3 consists of 13 residues. Trimming removed 7 bases from V and 7 bases from J; junction bases left unmatched: 8. This CDR3 reads CASTPDRVDEAFF. CDR3 DNA: TGTGCCAGTACCCCGGACAGGGTTGATGAAGCTTTCTTT.

The sample holds a few counts of this clonotype. The rearrangement uses TRBV6-5 and TRBJ1-5; 7 bases line up with TRBD1. CDR1 and CDR2 from the germline V gene are MNHEY and SVGAGI. V gave up 6 bases and J gave up 6 bases; unmatched junction bases: 5. The CDR3 is 13 amino acids. CDR3 sequence reads: CASRADRVQPQHF. CDR3 nucleotide sequence: TGTGCCAGCAGGGCCGACAGGGTTCAGCCCCAGCATTTT.

This clonotype came up once. J is TRBJ2-7 and V is TRBV27, with 9 bases aligning to TRBD2. J gave up 0 bases and V 3 bases, and 6 bases lay outside the gene matches. This CDR3 has 16 residues. The germline CDR1 and CDR2 sequences are MNHEY and SMNVEV (reference sequence). The CDR3 nucleotides read TGTGCCAGCAGTTTGAGCGGGGGGAGCCTCTCCTACGAGCAGTACTTC. Amino acid sequence: CASSLSGGSLSYEQYF.

This clonotype was found many times. The V and J genes are TRBV29-1 and TRBJ2-1; 12 bases line up with TRBD2. J was trimmed by 7 bases and V by 3 bases; bases with no gene match: 4. This CDR3 is 14 amino acids long. CDR1 SQVTM and CDR2 ANQGSEA come from the germline V gene. The CDR3 region is CSVDPSGGGNEQFF. The DNA of the CDR3 is TGCAGCGTTGATCCTAGCGGGGGGGGGAATGAGCAGTTCTTC.

The rearrangement links TRBV7-6 to TRBJ1-1; possible D gene TRBD1, 5 bases. The CDR3 runs 13 residues. Trimming took off 2 bases at V and 3 bases at J, with 7 bases between the two ends. Germline V gives CDR1 SGHVS, CDR2 FNYEAQ. As DNA, the CDR3 is TGTGCCAGCAGCTTATCAGGGCACACTGAAGCTTTCTTT. It translates to CASSLSGHTEAFF.

The V call is TRBV20-1, the J call TRBJ2-5; a possible D gene is TRBD1 (7 bases). V lost 1 base and J 5 bases, leaving 14 bases between the germline ends. CDR3 size: 14 residues. CDR1 and CDR2 from the germline V gene are DFQATT and SNEGSKA (reference sequence). This CDR3 is CSARGGTERETQYF. In DNA form, the CDR3 reads TGCAGTGCTAGAGGCGGGACAGAGCGGGAGACCCAGTACTTC.

This chain connects TRBV6-6 to TRBJ2-7; tentatively, D is TRBD1 (5 bases). The germline V gene has CDR1 MNHNY and CDR2 SVGAGI (reference sequence). The CDR3 has 15 amino acids. Trimming took 2 bases from V and 2 from J, leaving 13 bases between them. The CDR3 reads CASSYATAKTYEQYF. CDR3 nucleotides: TGTGCCAGCAGTTACGCGACAGCCAAGACCTACGAGCAGTACTTC.

The chain uses TRBV9 and TRBJ2-3; the match to TRBD2 covers 8 bases. Germline V gives CDR1 SGDLS, CDR2 YYNGEE. Unmatched junction bases numbered 8, after V lost 0 bases and J lost 14 bases. This CDR3 contains 13 residues. CDR3 bases: TGTGCCAGCAGCGTAGGAATCGGGGGGGGTCGGTATTTT. Translation: CASSVGIGGGRYF.

The V gene is TRBV2, the J gene TRBJ1-2; D is undetermined. Trimming took 1 base from V and 0 from J, leaving 9 bases between them. This CDR3 is 15 amino acids long. Germline assignment: CDR1 SNHLY and CDR2 FYNNEI. The CDR3 DNA reads TGTGCCAGCAGTGAAGTCTTCGCCGCTAACTATGGCTACACCTTC. As protein: CASSEVFAANYGYTF.

The chain carries TRBV7-6 and TRBJ2-3; TRBD2 matches at 11 bases. Germline CDR1 reads SGHVS; CDR2 reads FNYEAQ. The junction had 3 bases not matched to a gene; V was cut back by 4 bases and J by 0 bases. The CDR3 is 16 residues long. The CDR3 nucleotides are TGTGCCAGCAGCTCCTTAGCGGGGGGGAGCACAGATACGCAGTATTTT. Protein: CASSSLAGGSTDTQYF.

The chain carries TRBV20-1 and TRBJ2-3; D is uncertain. Trimming shortened V by 3 bases and J by 3 bases, and 7 bases separated the two germline ends. The CDR3 has 12 residues. Germline CDR1 and CDR2: DFQATT and SNEGSKA (reference sequence). The CDR3 region is CSARGETDTQYF. CDR3 in DNA: TGCAGTGCTAGGGGTGAGACAGATACGCAGTATTTT.

V is TRBV7-3 and J is TRBJ2-3; D not certain. This CDR3 is 12 amino acids long. Trimming stripped 11 bases from V and 5 bases from J, with 14 bases between. Germline V gives CDR1 SGHTA, CDR2 FQGTGA. CDR3 DNA: TGTGCCTGGAGATGGGCTGGAGATACGCAGTATTTT. Its protein is CAWRWAGDTQYF.

This clonotype appeared many times. V usage is TRBV5-1 and J usage is TRBJ2-5, with D possibly matching TRBD1 (6 bases). The CDR3 extends over 14 amino acids. V shed 5 bases and J shed 1 base, with 12 bases lying between them. The germline CDR1 and CDR2 sequences are SGHRS and YFSETQ. CDR3 sequence (DNA): TGCGCCAGCAGTAAAGGGGGTACCCAAGAGACCCAGTACTTC. Its protein product is CASSKGGTQETQYF.

This clonotype was counted between two and nine times. The chain is built from TRBV28 and TRBJ1-4; a possible D gene is TRBD1 (5 bases). Deletions cut 8 bases from V and 8 bases from J, with 15 bases between. Germline values: CDR1 MDHEN, CDR2 SYDVKM. The CDR3 covers 13 residues. CDR3 in amino acids: CASVGGAGEKLFF. The CDR3 bases are TGTGCCAGCGTCGGAGGGGCCGGGGAAAAACTGTTTTTT.

The CDR3 reads CASSQARGYTDTQYF. CDR3 nucleotide sequence: TGTGCCAGCAGCCAAGCCAGGGGTTACACAGATACGCAGTATTTT. The chain carries TRBV3-1 and TRBJ2-3, with a possible D match to TRBD1 (6 bases). This CDR3 contains 15 residues. Germline V gives CDR1 LGHDT, CDR2 YNNKEL (reference sequence). Trimming left V 1 base short and J 2 bases short, with 10 bases between.

On this clonotype itself: One junction end does not reproduce the germline sequence, and a read error may be involved. V usage is TRBV5-1 and J usage is TRBJ1-1; D remains ambiguous. The germline V gene encodes CDR1 SGHRS and CDR2 YFSETQ. CDR3 size: 14 residues. CDR3 loop: CVSSLSLLNTEAFF. CDR3 nucleotide sequence: TGCGTCAGCAGCTTGAGCCTGTTGAACACTGAAGCTTTCTTT.

This clonotype was observed at least ten times. The chain carries TRBV20-1 and TRBJ1-1; D remains ambiguous. From germline, CDR1 is DFQATT and CDR2 SNEGSKA (reference sequence). The V end was cut by 3 bases, the J end by 1 base, with 12 bases between. The CDR3 loop spans 14 amino acids. CDR3 sequence (DNA): TGCAGTGCTAGCCTTTTAGCACAGAACACTGAAGCTTTCTTT. It codes for CSASLLAQNTEAFF.

This clonotype was detected many times. The chain recombines TRBV6-6 with TRBJ2-5; the match to TRBD2 covers 8 bases. Trimming cost V 6 bases and J 2 bases; bases outside gene matches: 8. The CDR3 totals 15 residues. Per the germline V gene, CDR1 is MNHNY and CDR2 is SVGAGI (reference sequence). This CDR3 reads CASSRPGTRQETQYF. The CDR3 DNA sequence: TGTGCCAGCAGCCGACCAGGGACTAGACAAGAGACCCAGTACTTC.

This clonotype has at least ten counts. The gene calls are TRBV20-1 and TRBJ2-3; 16 nucleotides line up with TRBD2. Germline V lookup: CDR1 DFQATT, CDR2 SNEGSKA (reference sequence). This CDR3 has 16 residues. The CDR3 sequence is CTPGLAGGRGTDTQYF. DNA of the CDR3: TGCACCCCGGGACTAGCGGGGGGGCGAGGCACAGATACGCAGTATTTT.